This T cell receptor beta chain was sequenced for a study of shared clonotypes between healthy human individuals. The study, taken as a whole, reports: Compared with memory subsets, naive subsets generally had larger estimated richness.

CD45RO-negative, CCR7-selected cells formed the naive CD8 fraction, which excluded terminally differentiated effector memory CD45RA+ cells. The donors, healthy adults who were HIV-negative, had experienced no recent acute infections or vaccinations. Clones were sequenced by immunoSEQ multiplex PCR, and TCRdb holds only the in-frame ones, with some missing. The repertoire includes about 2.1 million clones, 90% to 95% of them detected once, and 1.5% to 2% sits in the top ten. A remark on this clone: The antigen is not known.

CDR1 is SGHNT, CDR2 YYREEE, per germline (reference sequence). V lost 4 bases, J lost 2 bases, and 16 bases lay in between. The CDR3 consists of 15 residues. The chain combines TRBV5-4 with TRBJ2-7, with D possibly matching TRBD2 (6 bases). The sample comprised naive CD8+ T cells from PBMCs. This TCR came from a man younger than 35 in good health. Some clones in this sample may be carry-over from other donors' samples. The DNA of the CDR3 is TGTGCCAGCAGCCATAGCGGATCCCCAGCCTACGAGCAGTACTTC. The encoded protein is CASSHSGSPAYEQYF.